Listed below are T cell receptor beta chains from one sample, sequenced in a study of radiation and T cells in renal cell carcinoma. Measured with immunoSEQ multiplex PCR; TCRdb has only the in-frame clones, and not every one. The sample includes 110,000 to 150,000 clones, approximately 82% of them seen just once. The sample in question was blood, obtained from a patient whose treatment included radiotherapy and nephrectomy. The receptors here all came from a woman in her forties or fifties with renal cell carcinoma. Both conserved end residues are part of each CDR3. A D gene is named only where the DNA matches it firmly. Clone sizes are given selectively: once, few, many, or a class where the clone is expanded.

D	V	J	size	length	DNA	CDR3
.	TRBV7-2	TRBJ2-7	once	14	TGTGCCAGCAGCTTGCCGACGGAATCCTACGAGCAGTACTTC	CASSLPTESYEQYF
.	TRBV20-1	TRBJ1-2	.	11	TGCAGTGCTGGAGGGGGGTATGGCTACACCTTC	CSAGGGYGYTF
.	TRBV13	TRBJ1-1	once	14	TGTGCCAGCAGCTTAGGGAGGACGGAACTTGAAGCTTTCTTT	CASSLGRTELEAFF
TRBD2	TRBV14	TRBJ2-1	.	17	TGTGCCAGCAGCCAAGATGGTAGCGGGGGGGCCTGGTATGAGCAGTTCTTC	CASSQDGSGGAWYEQFF
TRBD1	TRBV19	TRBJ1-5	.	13	TGTGCAGTAGGACAGGGGGGGAATCAGCCCCAGCATTTT	CAVGQGGNQPQHF
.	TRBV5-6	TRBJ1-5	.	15	TGTGCCAGCAGCTCATTAAGCAACCCAGGGGAGCCCCAGCATTTT	CASSSLSNPGEPQHF
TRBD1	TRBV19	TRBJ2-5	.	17	TGTGCCAGTAGTATAGATTTTAGGACAGGGGCACAAGAGACCCAGTACTTC	CASSIDFRTGAQETQYF
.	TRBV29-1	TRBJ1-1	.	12	TGCAGCGTTGAGGAAAGGAACACTGAAGCTTTCTTT	CSVEERNTEAFF
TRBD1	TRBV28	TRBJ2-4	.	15	TGTGCCAGCAGTTTGCCAGGGGGAGCCAAAAACATTCAGTACTTC	CASSLPGGAKNIQYF
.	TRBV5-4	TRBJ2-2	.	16	TGTGCCAGCAGCAAAGACACTTACCTGATCACCGGGGAGCTGTTTTTT	CASSKDTYLITGELFF
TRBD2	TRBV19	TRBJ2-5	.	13	TGTGCCAGTAGTTGGGGGGGACAAGAGACCCAGTACTTC	CASSWGGQETQYF
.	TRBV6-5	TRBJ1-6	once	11	TGTGCCAGCAGGGAGAATTCACCCCTCCACTTT	CASRENSPLHF
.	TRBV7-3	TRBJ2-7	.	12	TGTGCCAGTGGGGAAACCACCCACGAGCAGTACTTC	CASGETTHEQYF
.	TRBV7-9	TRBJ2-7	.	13	TGTGCCAGCAGCTCCTCCCCCGTTTGGGAGCAGTACTTC	CASSSSPVWEQYF
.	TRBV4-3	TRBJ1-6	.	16	TGCGCCAGCAGCCAAGATCGGGGAGTCAGTAATTCACCCCTCCACTTT	CASSQDRGVSNSPLHF
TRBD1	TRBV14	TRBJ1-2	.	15	TGTGCCAGCAGCCAAGCCCTGGACAGGGTATCGGGCTACACCTTC	CASSQALDRVSGYTF
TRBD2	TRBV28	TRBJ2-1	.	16	TGTGCCAGCAGTCCAGAGCTAGCGGATCTCTACAATGAGCAGTTCTTC	CASSPELADLYNEQFF
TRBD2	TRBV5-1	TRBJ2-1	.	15	TGCGCCAGCTTCAGCCGACTAGCGGGGAACAATGAGCAGTTCTTC	CASFSRLAGNNEQFF
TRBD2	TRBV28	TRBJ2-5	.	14	TGTGCCAGCAGTCGCCTCGGGAGGGGAGAGACCCAGTACTTC	CASSRLGRGETQYF
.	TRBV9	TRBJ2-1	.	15	TGTGCCAGCAGCGTGCTTGACAGTCACTACAATGAGCAGTTCTTC	CASSVLDSHYNEQFF
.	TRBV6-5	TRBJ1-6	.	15	TGTGCCAGCAGGGATCAGGGGAGGGATAATTCACCCCTCCACTTT	CASRDQGRDNSPLHF
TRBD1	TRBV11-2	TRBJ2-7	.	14	TGTGCCAGCAGCGCGGACAGGGTGGCGGAAGAGCAGTACTTC	CASSADRVAEEQYF
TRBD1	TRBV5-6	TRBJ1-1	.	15	TGTGCCAGCAGCTTGCTGCGGGACAGGGGGACTGAAGCTTTCTTT	CASSLLRDRGTEAFF
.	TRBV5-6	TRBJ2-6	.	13	TGTGCCAGCATGAACTCTGGGGCCAACGTCCTGACTTTC	CASMNSGANVLTF
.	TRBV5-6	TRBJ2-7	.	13	TGTGCCAGCAGCTTTCTCAGCACCTACGAGCAGTACTTC	CASSFLSTYEQYF
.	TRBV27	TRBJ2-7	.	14	TGTGCCAGCAGACCTCCGGACGGCCTCTACGAGCAGTACTTC	CASRPPDGLYEQYF
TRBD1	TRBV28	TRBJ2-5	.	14	TGTGCCAGCAGTCCGGGACAGGGGTTCGGGACCCAGTACTTC	CASSPGQGFGTQYF
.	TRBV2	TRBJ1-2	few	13	TGTGCCAGCAGTGCCACGACTAACTATGGCTACACCTTC	CASSATTNYGYTF
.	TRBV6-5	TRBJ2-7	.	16	TGTGCCAGCAGTTGGACCTCAGATACCAGCTCCTACGAGCAGTACTTC	CASSWTSDTSSYEQYF
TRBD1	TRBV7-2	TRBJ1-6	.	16	TGTGCCAGCAGCTCGAGGTGGGACAGGGCTAATTCACCCCTCCACTTT	CASSSRWDRANSPLHF
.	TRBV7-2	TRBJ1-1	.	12	TGTGCCAGCAGCAGTCCTTGGTACGAAGCTTTCTTT	CASSSPWYEAFF
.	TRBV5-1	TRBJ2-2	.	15	TGCGCCAGCAGCCCCGGGACGGCGAACACCGGGGAGCTGTTTTTT	CASSPGTANTGELFF
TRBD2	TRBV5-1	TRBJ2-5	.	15	TGCGCCAGCAGCCCAGACAGCGGGAGTGGAGAGACCCAGTACTTC	CASSPDSGSGETQYF
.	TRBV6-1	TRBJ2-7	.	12	TGTGCCAGCCTGGACAGTCTCTACGAGCAGTACTTC	CASLDSLYEQYF
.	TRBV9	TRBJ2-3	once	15	TGTGCCAGCAGCGTCGGAGCTAGTAGCACAGATACGCAGTATTTT	CASSVGASSTDTQYF
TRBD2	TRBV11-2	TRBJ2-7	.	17	TGTGCCAGCAGCTTAAGGCGACTAGCGGGAGGCCTTCACGAGCAGTACTTC	CASSLRRLAGGLHEQYF
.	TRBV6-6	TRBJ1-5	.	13	TGTGCCAGCAGTCAGGACTCGGGTCAGCCCCAGCATTTT	CASSQDSGQPQHF
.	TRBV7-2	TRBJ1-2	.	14	TGTGCCAGCAGCTTGAACGGCGCTAACTATGGCTACACCTTC	CASSLNGANYGYTF
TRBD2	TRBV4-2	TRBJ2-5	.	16	TGTGCCAGCAGCCAAGATCCAGCGGGGAACCAAGAGACCCAGTACTTC	CASSQDPAGNQETQYF
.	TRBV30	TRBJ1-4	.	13	TGTGCCTGCAAGGGGGAGGGAATCCCAAAACTGTTTTTT	CACKGEGIPKLFF
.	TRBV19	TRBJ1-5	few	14	TGTGCCAGCCAATTGATGGGGGGGAATCAGCCCCAGCATTTT	CASQLMGGNQPQHF
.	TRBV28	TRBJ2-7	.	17	TGTGCCAGCAGTGAAGGAGGCGCGGGCCCGAGCTCCTACGAGCAGTACTTC	CASSEGGAGPSSYEQYF
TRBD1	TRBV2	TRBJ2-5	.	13	TGTGCCAGCAAGTCAGGGGGAAGGGAGACCCAGTACTTC	CASKSGGRETQYF
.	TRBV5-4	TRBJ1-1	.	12	TGTGCCAGCAGCTTGAAGAGCACTGAAGCTTTCTTT	CASSLKSTEAFF
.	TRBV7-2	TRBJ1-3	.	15	TGTGCCAGCAGCGGCCAGGGTGGCTCTGGAAACACCATATATTTT	CASSGQGGSGNTIYF
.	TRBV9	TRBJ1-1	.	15	TGTGCCAGCAGCCCTTCACCCAGGGTTAGTACTGAAGCTTTCTTT	CASSPSPRVSTEAFF
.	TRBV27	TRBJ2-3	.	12	TGTGCCAGCAGTTTGGGCCGAGAAACGCAGTATTTT	CASSLGRETQYF
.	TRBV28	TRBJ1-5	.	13	TGTGCCAGCAGTTTAGAGGTGAATCAGCCCCAGCATTTT	CASSLEVNQPQHF
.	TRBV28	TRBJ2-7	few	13	TGTGCCAGCATCGGGGCCGGTTTCTACGAGCAGTACTTC	CASIGAGFYEQYF
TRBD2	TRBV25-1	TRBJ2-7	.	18	TGTGCCAGCAGCGCCGCGGTAGGGCGACTAGCGGGAGTCTACGAGCAGTACTTC	CASSAAVGRLAGVYEQYF
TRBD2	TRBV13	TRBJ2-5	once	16	TGTGCCAGCAGCACGGGACTAGCGGGAGGGAGAGAGACCCAGTACTTC	CASSTGLAGGRETQYF
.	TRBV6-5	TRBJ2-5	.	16	TGTGCCAGCAGTTACTCAGGCAGGGGGAGGGGAGAGACCCAGTACTTC	CASSYSGRGRGETQYF
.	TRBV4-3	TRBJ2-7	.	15	TGCGCCAGCAGCCAAGACCGGGGTCTGGACTACGAGCAGTACTTC	CASSQDRGLDYEQYF
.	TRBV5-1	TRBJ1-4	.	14	TGCGCCAGCAGCCGGGACATCGAATATGAAAAACTGTTTTTT	CASSRDIEYEKLFF
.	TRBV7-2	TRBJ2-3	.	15	TGTGCCAGCAGCTCCCGGTGGGGGGGCACAGATACGCAGTATTTT	CASSSRWGGTDTQYF
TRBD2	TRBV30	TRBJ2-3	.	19	TGTGCCTGGAGTGGCACTAGCGGGGGGGTTAGGACTAGCACAGATACGCAGTATTTT	CAWSGTSGGVRTSTDTQYF
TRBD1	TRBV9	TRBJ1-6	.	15	TGTGCCAGCAGCGTAGATGGACAGGGAGGATCACCCCTCCACTTT	CASSVDGQGGSPLHF
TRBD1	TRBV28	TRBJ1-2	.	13	TGTGCCAGCAGTGAACAGGGGGCGTATGGCTACACCTTC	CASSEQGAYGYTF
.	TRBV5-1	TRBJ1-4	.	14	TGCGCCAGCAGGCCTGGTGGGGGAACGGAAAAACTGTTTTTT	CASRPGGGTEKLFF
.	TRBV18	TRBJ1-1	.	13	TGTGCCAGCTCACCAGTTCGAGATACGGTTCCGGTATTT	CASSPVRDTVPVF